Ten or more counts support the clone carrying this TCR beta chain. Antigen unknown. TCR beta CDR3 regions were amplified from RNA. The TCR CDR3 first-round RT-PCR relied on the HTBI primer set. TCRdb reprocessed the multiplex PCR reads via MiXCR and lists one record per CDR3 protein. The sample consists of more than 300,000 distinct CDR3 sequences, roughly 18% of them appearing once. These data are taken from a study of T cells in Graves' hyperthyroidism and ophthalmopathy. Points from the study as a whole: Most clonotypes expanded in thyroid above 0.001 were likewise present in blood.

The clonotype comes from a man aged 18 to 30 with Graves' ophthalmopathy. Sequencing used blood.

DNA for the CDR3: TGTGCCAGCAGAGACAGGGTGGTCACCGGGGAGCTGTTTTTT. It encodes CASRDRVVTGELFF. The rearrangement joins TRBV6-1 to TRBJ2-2; 7 nucleotides match TRBD1. V lost 6 bases and J lost 4; bases outside the gene matches: 5. From germline, CDR1 is MNHNS and CDR2 SASEGT. The CDR3 spans 14 residues.